The source of this TCR beta chain is a study of blood T cell repertoires in COVID-19. Overall study context: The United States, Italy and Spain were the sources of the acute and convalescent COVID-19 samples.

V shed 0 bases and J shed 0 bases, with 14 bases lying between them. Germline CDR1 reads LNHNV; CDR2 reads YYDKDF (reference sequence). There are 18 residues in the CDR3. Original data processing: Estimation of nucleated cell counts was performed using reference gene primer amplification. Sequencing was performed with immunoSEQ multiplex PCR; in TCRdb, only in-frame clones are kept and a portion is missing. The D gene and trimming were derived from the DNA, and the V and J assignments and clone size from that table. The sample shows 300,000 to 350,000 clones, 87% of them seen only once. Seattle patient enrollment occurred during active infection, with longitudinal follow-up thereafter.

The chain employs TRBV15 and TRBJ2-2; TRBD2 might be the D (6 bases). This clonotype was obtained from a woman aged 50 to 65 with COVID-19, enrolled during active disease. The sequenced sample consisted of peripheral blood. Here the CDR3 DNA reads TGTGCCACCAGCAGAGATCCGATGGGAGGACCGAACACCGGGGAGCTGTTTTTT. It codes for CATSRDPMGGPNTGELFF.